The 21 T cell receptor beta chains presented below share a single source sample, sequenced in a study of T cells in Graves' hyperthyroidism and ophthalmopathy. What was amplified from RNA transcripts were TCR beta CDR3 regions. A set of HTBI primers served as the primers for a first-round RT-PCR of the TCR CDR3. Using its own MiXCR run on the multiplex PCR reads, TCRdb lists one record per CDR3 protein. Altogether around 520,000 distinct CDR3 sequences are present, around 13% being singletons, with the ten largest covering more than 11%. Sequencing was done on a sample of blood. These receptors originate from a woman aged 40 to 50 with Graves' hyperthyroidism.

This clonotype occurred many times. The gene calls are TRBV6-1 and TRBJ1-2; TRBD1 matches 8 bases. This CDR3 region has 16 residues. Germline CDR1 and CDR2: MNHNS and SASEGT. J was trimmed by 8 bases and V by 0 bases; bases with no gene match: 11. Here the CDR3 reads CASSEARTGPREGYTF. Here the CDR3 DNA reads TGTGCCAGCAGTGAAGCGAGGACAGGGCCCAGGGAAGGCTACACCTTC.

This clonotype was counted at least ten times. The chain has TRBV2 and TRBJ2-7; 7 positions match TRBD1. Germline V gene sequence: CDR1 SNHLY, CDR2 FYNNEI. The CDR3 totals 14 residues. Trimming cost V 6 bases and J 4 bases; bases outside gene matches: 9. The CDR3 region is CASSPTGTAYEQYF. The CDR3 DNA sequence: TGTGCCAGCAGCCCAACCGGGACAGCTTACGAGCAGTACTTC. The full variable domain, its missing parts supplied by reference TRBV2 and TRBJ2-7, is EPEVTQTPSHQVTQMGQEVILRCVPISNHLYFYWYRQILGQKVEFLVSFYNNEISEKSEIFDDQFSVERPDGSNFTLKIRSTKLEDSAMYFCASSPTGTAYEQYFGPGTRLTVT.

In its sample, this clonotype was seen a few times. The rearrangement uses TRBV10-3 and TRBJ1-2, with D maybe TRBD1 (5 bases). V lost 7 bases, J lost 6 bases, and 15 bases lay in between. The CDR3 extends over 13 amino acids. Germline loops: CDR1 ENHRY, CDR2 SYGVKD. Written as DNA, the CDR3 is TGTGCCATCAAGGGGCAACAGGATGATGGCTACACCTTC. It encodes CAIKGQQDDGYTF.

This clonotype was seen repeatedly, ten times or more. This chain joins TRBV10-3 and TRBJ2-7, with D tentatively TRBD1 (6 bases). Germline CDR1 reads ENHRY; CDR2 reads SYGVKD. V was trimmed by 0 bases and J by 6 bases, leaving 9 bases between them. This CDR3 spans 13 amino acids. CDR3 protein: CAISESMGAEQYF. The CDR3 DNA is TGTGCCATCAGTGAGTCGATGGGGGCCGAGCAGTACTTC.

The rearrangement uses TRBV19 and TRBJ1-2; no clear D gene. From germline, CDR1 is LNHDA and CDR2 SQIVND (reference sequence). V lost 8 bases to trimming and J lost 5 bases, with 9 bases between them. The CDR3 consists of 11 residues. For the CDR3, the DNA is TGTGCCAGTGGGTATGGGTATGGCTACACCTTC. Protein sequence: CASGYGYGYTF.

As DNA, the CDR3 is TGCGCCAGCAGCTTGCCTCAAGCGGGAGGGCCCACCTCTAATGAGCAGTTCTTC. Protein: CASSLPQAGGPTSNEQFF. The chain employs TRBV5-1 and TRBJ2-1; 10 positions agree with TRBD2. V lost 1 base and J lost 7; bases outside the gene matches: 14. The V gene's germline CDR1 is SGHRS and CDR2 YFSETQ. The CDR3 loop spans 18 amino acids.

The CDR3 protein is CASSLEGTVENEQYF. In DNA, the CDR3 is TGTGCCAGCAGCTTAGAAGGGACAGTAGAAAACGAGCAGTACTTC. This chain uses TRBV7-6 with TRBJ2-7, with 7 bases aligning to TRBD1. This CDR3 has 15 amino acids. J lost 5 bases, V lost 1 base, and 8 bases had no gene match. Per the germline V gene, CDR1 is SGHVS and CDR2 is FNYEAQ.

This clonotype appeared a few times. The chain uses TRBV9 and TRBJ2-1; D is undetermined. Trimming pared 0 bases from V and 8 bases from J, leaving 3 bases between. The CDR3 runs 11 residues. Germline V gives CDR1 SGDLS, CDR2 YYNGEE. Here the CDR3 reads CASSVDDEQFF. CDR3 sequence (DNA): TGTGCCAGCAGCGTAGATGATGAGCAGTTCTTC.

Many counts were recorded for this clonotype. The chain uses TRBV12-3 or TRBV12-4 and TRBJ1-1; D call uncertain. There are 12 residues in the CDR3. The germline V and J ends were trimmed by 6 bases and 4 bases, with 9 bases remaining between them. CDR3 DNA: TGTGCCAGCAGAAGGGAGGGCACTGAAGCTTTCTTT. It yields the protein CASRREGTEAFF.

In its sample, this clonotype was seen a few times. The rearrangement joins TRBV12-3 or TRBV12-4 to TRBJ1-2; 7 bases match TRBD1. V shed 2 bases, J shed 6 bases, and the junction held 6 bases outside the gene matches. The CDR3 is 14 amino acids. The CDR3 protein is CASSLRDQGDGYTF. Here the CDR3 DNA reads TGTGCCAGCAGTTTAAGGGACCAGGGGGATGGCTACACCTTC.

This sequence joins TRBV2 and TRBJ2-5, with D unresolved. Deletions cut 3 bases from V and 2 bases from J, with 10 bases between. CDR1 SNHLY and CDR2 FYNNEI come from the germline V gene. This CDR3 is built from 14 residues. CDR3 bases: TGTGCCAGCAGTGAGTTACGGGTTCAAGAGACCCAGTACTTC. It translates to CASSELRVQETQYF.

This clonotype appeared many times. The chain uses TRBV14 and TRBJ2-3, with D perhaps TRBD2 (5 bases). The V end lost 4 bases, the J end lost 9 bases, and 17 bases lay between the germline ends. The germline V gene has CDR1 SGHDN and CDR2 FVKESK. CDR3 length: 14 residues. CDR3 nucleotide sequence: TGTGCCAGCAGCCCAAGTGGACTGTCGAAAACGCAGTATTTT. It yields the protein CASSPSGLSKTQYF.

This clonotype was recorded a few times. Being one base from a much bigger clone, this may be a read error. The V and J genes are TRBV5-1 and TRBJ2-3; D is unresolved. Trimming pared 5 bases from V and 1 base from J, leaving 23 bases between. The germline V gene has CDR1 SGHRS and CDR2 YFSETQ. This CDR3 has 18 residues. The CDR3 DNA reads TGCGCCAGCAGATTGACCCCCGAGCCCGTAACTGGCACAGATACGCAGTATTTT. Its translation is CASRLTPEPVTGTDTQYF.

This clonotype was seen repeatedly, ten times or more. The chain has TRBV7-3 and TRBJ2-1; D could derive from TRBD1 or TRBD2 (7 bases each). Trimming pared 0 bases from V and 4 bases from J, leaving 13 bases between. CDR3 length: 16 amino acids. The germline V gene has CDR1 SGHTA and CDR2 FQGTGA. CDR3 coding DNA: TGTGCCAGCAGCTTAACGGGAGGGACAGAGTACAATGAGCAGTTCTTC. It codes for CASSLTGGTEYNEQFF.

The rearrangement joins TRBV19 to TRBJ1-5; maybe TRBD1 (6 bases). Germline CDR1 is LNHDA and CDR2 is SQIVND (reference sequence). Trimming took off 6 bases at V and 0 bases at J, with 12 bases between the two ends. This CDR3 region has 15 residues. DNA of the CDR3: TGTGCCAGTAGAAGAAACAGGGATAGCAATCAGCCCCAGCATTTT. This gives the protein CASRRNRDSNQPQHF.

The genes are TRBV10-2 and TRBJ2-1; 9 bases map to TRBD2. V shed 6 bases, J shed 1 base, and the junction held 10 bases outside the gene matches. Looked up from germline, CDR1 is WSHSY and CDR2 is SAAADI. CDR3 length equals 17 residues. The CDR3 coding sequence is TGCGCCAGCAGGGGAGCGGGAGGCCCGCGGTCCTACAATGAGCAGTTCTTC. Translating it yields CASRGAGGPRSYNEQFF.

This clonotype was picked up one time. This may be a read error: a much more frequent sequence differs by one nucleotide. This chain connects TRBV2 to TRBJ2-1; D perhaps matches TRBD2 (6 bases). Trimming shortened V by 0 bases and J by 5 bases, and 17 bases separated the two germline ends. The CDR3 totals 17 residues. CDR1 is SNHLY and CDR2 is FYNNEI in the germline V gene. In DNA, the CDR3 is TGTGCCAGCAGTGAAGCGCTTGCTAGCGTGAGAAACAATGAGCAGTTCTTC. It encodes CASSEALASVRNNEQFF.

Details on this clonotype: This may come from a read error, since a much larger clone is one base off. The chain uses TRBV12-3 or TRBV12-4 and TRBJ2-7, with D uncertain. V was clipped by 3 bases and J by 3 bases, with 12 bases between them. The CDR3 totals 14 residues. The CDR3 loop reads CASSFFRIGYEQYF. In DNA, the CDR3 is TGTGCCAGCAGTTTTTTCAGGATTGGCTACGAGCAGTACTTC.

This clonotype was counted ten times or more. The chain uses TRBV10-3 and TRBJ1-5; D is undetermined. The CDR3 has 15 residues. V lost 3 bases and J lost 0, with 9 bases in between. CDR1 is ENHRY and CDR2 is SYGVKD in the germline V gene. The CDR3, as DNA: TGTGCCATCAGTGACTCCCAGTATAGCAATCAGCCCCAGCATTTT. This translates into CAISDSQYSNQPQHF.

The table lists this clonotype with a few counts. The chain couples TRBV6-5 to TRBJ2-1; D is ambiguous. Per germline, CDR1 MNHEY and CDR2 SVGAGI. Trimming left V 0 bases short and J 1 base short, with 10 bases between. The CDR3 is made up of 16 amino acids. For the CDR3, the DNA is TGTGCCAGCAGTTACTCGAACGTACGTTCCTACAATGAGCAGTTCTTC. Amino acid sequence: CASSYSNVRSYNEQFF.

This clonotype has at least ten counts. The CDR3 is CSVETGQGMPNYGYTF. The DNA of the CDR3 is TGCAGCGTTGAAACGGGACAGGGGATGCCTAACTATGGCTACACCTTC. The rearrangement uses TRBV29-1 and TRBJ1-2, with TRBD1 matching over 10 bases. CDR1 SQVTM and CDR2 ANQGSEA come from the germline V gene. The CDR3 has 16 residues. V lost 2 bases and J lost 0; bases outside the gene matches: 6.